These 32 T cell receptor beta chains share one sample of origin, sequenced in a study of PD-L1 blockade in urothelial cancer. Sequenced by immunoSEQ multiplex PCR; TCRdb stores in-frame clones only, minus some. This table holds more than 45,000 clones, 88% found once. The sample in question was PBMCs, obtained around atezolizumab (anti-PD-L1) treatment. The receptor set was obtained from an elderly man with urothelial cancer.

The chain is built from TRBV5-5 and TRBJ2-7; 13 nucleotides agree with TRBD2. Trimming removed 4 bases from V and 3 bases from J; junction bases left unmatched: 10. This CDR3 is 17 amino acids long. CDR1 and CDR2 from the germline V gene are SGHKS and YYEKEE (reference sequence). The CDR3 DNA sequence: TGTGCCAGCAGCGTGGCCGGACTAGCGGGAGTTTTCTACGAGCAGTACTTC. Translation gives CASSVAGLAGVFYEQYF.

V and J are TRBV10-1 and TRBJ2-3; D is possibly TRBD2 (5 bases). V dropped 0 bases and J dropped 6 bases, with 19 bases sitting between them. The CDR3 contains 17 residues. Germline V gene lookup returns CDR1 WNHNN and CDR2 SYGVQD (reference sequence). DNA of the CDR3: TGCGCCAGCAGTGAGTCACGGGAACTCCTGGCTGGGGATACGCAGTATTTT. This sequence encodes CASSESRELLAGDTQYF.

The chain joins TRBV29-1 to TRBJ2-3; D might be TRBD1 (6 bases). The CDR3 loop spans 12 amino acids. Deletions cut 7 bases from V and 4 bases from J, with 12 bases between. Germline CDR1 reads SQVTM; CDR2 reads ANQGSEA. CDR3 in amino acids: CSGTEKADTQYF. The CDR3 bases are TGCAGCGGGACAGAAAAGGCAGATACGCAGTATTTT.

This chain connects TRBV30 to TRBJ1-1; D is undetermined. Trimming left V 4 bases short and J 3 bases short, with 12 bases between. The CDR3 totals 13 residues. Germline CDR1 reads GTSNPN; CDR2 reads SVGIG (reference sequence). CDR3 nucleotide sequence: TGTGCCTGGAACCCGTCCCGGGACACTGAAGCTTTCTTT. Its translation is CAWNPSRDTEAFF.

This clone appeared a few times. The chain combines TRBV29-1 with TRBJ1-1; no firm D call. The CDR3 has 13 residues. The germline V and J ends were trimmed by 3 bases and 0 bases, with 8 bases remaining between them. Germline V gene sequence: CDR1 SQVTM, CDR2 ANQGSEA. CDR3: CSVERPLNTEAFF. In DNA, the CDR3 is TGCAGCGTTGAGCGGCCGTTGAACACTGAAGCTTTCTTT.

The gene calls are TRBV18 and TRBJ2-7, with TRBD1 matching 9 bases. The CDR3 is 18 residues long. V lost 10 bases and J lost 3; bases outside the gene matches: 22. Germline V gene data show CDR1 as KGHSH and CDR2 as LQKENI. This CDR3 is CANPLRDRDKSGGYEQYF. DNA of the CDR3: TGTGCCAACCCCCTCCGGGACAGGGATAAAAGTGGGGGCTACGAGCAGTACTTC.

J is TRBJ2-2 and V is TRBV29-1; tentative D call: TRBD1 (7 bases). The CDR3 runs 14 residues. CDR1 and CDR2 from the germline V gene are SQVTM and ANQGSEA. V was shortened by 6 bases and J by 0 bases, with 11 bases between the two germline ends. CDR3 bases: TGCAGCGTCGCGGGACAGCCGAACACCGGGGAGCTGTTTTTT. Encoded protein: CSVAGQPNTGELFF.

The rearrangement links TRBV30 to TRBJ1-2, with TRBD1 matching 7 bases. V dropped 1 base and J dropped 7; count of bases not matched to a gene: 6. Germline-derived CDR1 and CDR2 are GTSNPN and SVGIG (reference sequence). The CDR3 spans 13 residues. Here the CDR3 reads CAWSADRARGYTF. The CDR3 nucleotides read TGTGCCTGGAGTGCTGACAGGGCCCGTGGCTACACCTTC.

The chain links TRBV25-1 to TRBJ1-1; a possible D gene is TRBD1 (6 bases). V was trimmed by 8 bases and J by 4 bases, leaving 14 bases between them. Germline CDR1 reads MGHDK; CDR2 reads SYGVNS. The CDR3 sequence is 13 residues long. For the CDR3, the DNA is TGTGCCAGCCTTACAGGGACGGGCACTGAAGCTTTCTTT. Translation: CASLTGTGTEAFF.

The rearrangement uses TRBV7-2 and TRBJ1-4; 11 positions agree with TRBD1. The CDR3 covers 13 residues. V lost 5 bases, J lost 11 bases, and 4 bases stayed unmatched. The germline V gene encodes CDR1 SGHTA and CDR2 FQGNSA. The CDR3 DNA reads TGTGCCAGCAGCATGGACAGGGGGCGTAAACTGTTTTTT. The encoded protein is CASSMDRGRKLFF.

The chain combines TRBV27 with TRBJ1-4, with D maybe TRBD1 (5 bases). Germline V gene lookup returns CDR1 MNHEY and CDR2 SMNVEV (reference sequence). V gave up 6 bases and J gave up 2 bases, with 10 bases separating them. This CDR3 spans 14 amino acids. CDR3 residues: CASRPGLTNEKLFF. For the CDR3, the DNA is TGTGCCAGCAGGCCGGGACTGACTAATGAAAAACTGTTTTTT.

The chain joins TRBV5-6 to TRBJ2-1, with 9 bases fitting TRBD2. The germline CDR1 and CDR2 sequences are SGHDT and YYEEEE. The ends lost 0 bases at V and 10 bases at J; junction bases unmatched: 11. CDR3 length: 16 residues. In DNA form, the CDR3 reads TGTGCCAGCAGCTTGGTGGCTAGCGGGGACCTTAGGGAGCAGTTCTTC. It yields the protein CASSLVASGDLREQFF.

The chain employs TRBV19 and TRBJ2-2; TRBD1 matches at 10 bases. Trimming took 6 bases from V and 6 from J; bases not matched to a gene: 4. The CDR3 is made up of 14 amino acids. CDR1 is LNHDA and CDR2 is SQIVND in the germline V gene (reference sequence). The CDR3 protein is CASSGQGVAGELFF. CDR3 coding DNA: TGTGCCAGTAGCGGACAGGGGGTGGCCGGGGAGCTGTTTTTT.

The chain recombines TRBV28 with TRBJ2-3; TRBD1 matches at 9 bases. V lost 4 bases, J lost 1 base, and 6 bases stayed unmatched. Germline V CDR1 and CDR2: MDHEN, SYDVKM. The CDR3 contains 16 residues. The CDR3 protein is CASSSQGAEGTDTQYF. As DNA, the CDR3 is TGTGCCAGCAGTTCACAGGGGGCTGAGGGCACAGATACGCAGTATTTT.

The chain uses TRBV6-5 and TRBJ2-1, with TRBD2 identical over 8 bases. Unmatched junction bases numbered 6, after V lost 0 bases and J lost 5 bases. The germline V gene has CDR1 MNHEY and CDR2 SVGAGI. The CDR3 has 16 residues. For the CDR3, the DNA is TGTGCCAGCAGTTACTCGAGTAGCGGGAAGGACAATGAGCAGTTCTTC. Translation: CASSYSSSGKDNEQFF.

The CDR3 nucleotides are TGCGCCAGCAGCCATGAGGGCCGCACTGAAGCTTTCTTT. Amino acids: CASSHEGRTEAFF. This chain joins TRBV4-1 and TRBJ1-1; D remains unclear. Germline CDR1 reads MGHRA; CDR2 reads YSYEKL. Trimming removed 3 bases at V and 4 bases at J, with 9 bases between. The CDR3 extends over 13 amino acids.

V gene TRBV10-3 combines with J gene TRBJ2-1; D gene unclear. The CDR3 length is 13 residues. Deletions cut 3 bases from V and 6 bases from J, with 9 bases between. Germline CDR1 is ENHRY and CDR2 is SYGVKD. DNA for the CDR3: TGTGCCATCAGTGAAGCGCAGTCCAATGAGCAGTTCTTC. It encodes CAISEAQSNEQFF.

V is TRBV4-1 and J is TRBJ2-1, with 9 positions matching TRBD2. Germline V gives CDR1 MGHRA, CDR2 YSYEKL. There are 15 residues in the CDR3. V lost 4 bases to trimming and J lost 1 base; unmatched junction nucleotides: 2. The CDR3 region is CASSRLAGSYNEQFF. For the CDR3, the DNA is TGCGCCAGCAGCCGGCTAGCGGGGTCCTACAATGAGCAGTTCTTC.

This chain links TRBV6-1 with TRBJ2-3; 15 bases line up with TRBD2. With V trimmed by 8 bases and J by 4 bases, 4 bases remained unmatched. This CDR3 has 15 amino acids. The germline CDR1 and CDR2 sequences are MNHNS and SASEGT. The CDR3 sequence is CASGLAGGQSDTQYF. The CDR3 coding sequence is TGTGCCAGCGGACTAGCGGGAGGGCAATCAGATACGCAGTATTTT.

This chain uses TRBV7-2 with TRBJ1-5; possibly TRBD1 for D (6 bases). V lost 5 bases, J lost 5 bases, and 10 bases lay in between. The CDR3 has 13 residues. Per the germline V gene, CDR1 is SGHTA and CDR2 is FQGNSA. CDR3 residues: CASSPDSYQPQHF. The CDR3 DNA sequence: TGTGCCAGCAGCCCGGACAGCTATCAGCCCCAGCATTTT.

The DNA of the CDR3 is TGTGCCAGTAGAGATTACAGGGGTGAAGATACGCAGTATTTT. Translation: CASRDYRGEDTQYF. This chain uses TRBV19 with TRBJ2-3; 7 bases are a match to TRBD1. This CDR3 is 14 amino acids long. Looked up from germline, CDR1 is LNHDA and CDR2 is SQIVND (reference sequence). The V gene end was trimmed by 6 bases and the J gene end by 5 bases; junction bases not matched to a gene: 8.

The chain links TRBV5-6 to TRBJ2-3; 11 bases match TRBD1. CDR3 length: 15 amino acids. The ends lost 10 bases at V and 5 bases at J; junction bases unmatched: 12. The germline V gene encodes CDR1 SGHDT and CDR2 YYEEEE. CDR3: CAASAGDRGKDTQYF. Written as DNA, the CDR3 is TGTGCCGCCTCGGCCGGGGACAGGGGGAAAGATACGCAGTATTTT.

The chain combines TRBV7-9 with TRBJ1-4, with a weak D call TRBD1 (5 bases). CDR3 length: 15 amino acids. Trimming took 5 bases from V and 7 from J, leaving 17 bases between them. Germline-derived CDR1 and CDR2 are SEHNR and FQNEAQ (reference sequence). In nucleotides, the CDR3 is TGTGCCAGCAGCACAGCAGGGCCTAGGGGTGAAAAACTGTTTTTT. This gives the protein CASSTAGPRGEKLFF.

This rearrangement joins TRBV19 to TRBJ1-5; D call uncertain. V lost 7 bases, J lost 2 bases, and 6 bases lay in between. In germline, CDR1 is LNHDA, CDR2 SQIVND (reference sequence). This CDR3 spans 12 amino acids. CDR3 sequence reads: CASTGGNQPQHF. CDR3 bases: TGTGCCAGTACCGGGGGCAATCAGCCCCAGCATTTT.

The V gene is TRBV5-4, the J gene TRBJ2-1; 13 bases line up with TRBD2. Germline CDR1 and CDR2: SGHNT and YYREEE (reference sequence). V lost 3 bases, J lost 1 base, and 4 bases stayed unmatched. There are 17 residues in the CDR3. This chain's CDR3 is CASSSGLAGESYNEQFF. The CDR3 DNA reads TGTGCCAGCAGCTCTGGACTAGCGGGAGAATCCTACAATGAGCAGTTCTTC.

This chain uses TRBV2 with TRBJ1-4, with D unresolved. The CDR3 length is 16 residues. Germline V gives CDR1 SNHLY, CDR2 FYNNEI. Trimming cost V 7 bases and J 1 base, with 16 bases left between them. CDR3 amino acids: CASTTSGRGTNEKLFF. CDR3 in DNA: TGTGCCAGCACCACCTCAGGTCGGGGAACTAATGAAAAACTGTTTTTT.

This clone was seen just once. This sequence joins TRBV6-1 and TRBJ2-3; 7 bases map to TRBD2. The ends lost 8 bases at V and 3 bases at J; junction bases unmatched: 5. CDR1 and CDR2 from the germline V gene are MNHNS and SASEGT. This CDR3 is 13 amino acids long. The CDR3 DNA reads TGTGCCAGCGGGGGAGGGAAGACAGATACGCAGTATTTT. Translated, it gives CASGGGKTDTQYF.

The chain is built from TRBV2 and TRBJ2-2; 7 bases are a match to TRBD1. V lost 3 bases to trimming and J lost 6 bases; unmatched junction nucleotides: 4. CDR3 length: 14 residues. Germline loops: CDR1 SNHLY, CDR2 FYNNEI. CDR3 amino acids: CASSDRQGSGELFF. Written as DNA, the CDR3 is TGTGCCAGCAGTGACCGACAGGGATCCGGGGAGCTGTTTTTT.

The rearrangement links TRBV7-2 to TRBJ2-3, with D possibly matching TRBD1 (6 bases). Germline CDR1 SGHTA, CDR2 FQGNSA. This CDR3 region has 14 residues. V was cut by 5 bases and J by 5 bases, with 14 bases left in between. The CDR3 reads CASSLTGKLDTQYF. The CDR3 DNA reads as TGTGCCAGCAGCCTCACAGGGAAGCTAGATACGCAGTATTTT.

The rearrangement joins TRBV15 to TRBJ2-2, with a tentative D call TRBD1 (6 bases). The CDR3 runs 14 residues. Germline V gene data show CDR1 as LNHNV and CDR2 as YYDKDF (reference sequence). Trimming shortened V by 6 bases and J by 1 base, and 9 bases separated the two germline ends. CDR3 nucleotides: TGTGCCACCAGACAGGGTGGGAACACCGGGGAGCTGTTTTTT. It translates to CATRQGGNTGELFF.

CDR3 region: CASSLPGWYEQYF. The CDR3 DNA follows: TGTGCCAGCAGCTTGCCGGGTTGGTACGAGCAGTACTTC. V usage is TRBV5-6 and J usage is TRBJ2-7, with D unresolved. The CDR3 contains 13 residues. CDR1 and CDR2 (germline): SGHDT, YYEEEE. V gave up 1 base and J gave up 4 bases, with 9 bases separating them.

The genes are TRBV6-6 and TRBJ2-5, with D possibly being TRBD2 (5 bases). Germline assignment: CDR1 MNHNY and CDR2 SVGAGI (reference sequence). Trimming stripped 7 bases from V and 4 bases from J, with 16 bases between. This CDR3 has 14 amino acids. CDR3: CASNPQASGETQYF. As DNA, the CDR3 is TGTGCCAGCAACCCCCAGGCGAGCGGAGAGACCCAGTACTTC.